This passage covers 24 T cell receptor beta chains from one sample sequenced in a study of radiotherapy plus CTLA-4 blockade in lung cancer. Data came from immunoSEQ multiplex PCR; TCRdb stores just in-frame clones and leaves some out. The sample has approximately 97,000 clones; about 83% are singletons. Here the sequenced sample was peripheral blood, taken from a patient treated with radiotherapy plus ipilimumab. The receptors stem from a human donor with non-small cell lung cancer who had stable disease on radiotherapy plus ipilimumab.

The chain employs TRBV19 and TRBJ2-3, with 7 bases fitting TRBD2. The CDR3 extends over 17 amino acids. Germline-derived CDR1 and CDR2 are LNHDA and SQIVND (reference sequence). J was trimmed by 7 bases and V by 3 bases; bases with no gene match: 16. The CDR3 nucleotides read TGTGCCAGTAGTATCCTAGGAGTCACCCCGGGGGGACATACGCAGTATTTT. Its protein is CASSILGVTPGGHTQYF.

This clone has just a few counts. J is TRBJ1-5 and V is TRBV28; D is possibly TRBD1 (6 bases). Per germline, CDR1 MDHEN and CDR2 SYDVKM. Trimming stripped 5 bases from V and 2 bases from J, with 7 bases between. The CDR3 covers 13 residues. The CDR3 DNA is TGTGCCAGCAGTCCAGGGGGCAATCAGCCCCAGCATTTT. Translating it yields CASSPGGNQPQHF.

V and J are TRBV6-6 and TRBJ2-7; maybe TRBD1 (5 bases). V dropped 0 bases and J dropped 6 bases, with 15 bases sitting between them. This CDR3 comprises 15 residues. Germline V CDR1 and CDR2: MNHNY, SVGAGI (reference sequence). Here the CDR3 DNA reads TGTGCCAGCAGTTACTCGACAACAGGTCTCTCCGAGCAGTACTTC. As protein: CASSYSTTGLSEQYF.

V is TRBV10-1 and J is TRBJ1-3; no clear D. With 10 bases removed from V and 8 bases from J, the gap between germline ends came to 18 bases. The CDR3 is 13 residues long. Looked up from germline, CDR1 is WNHNN and CDR2 is SYGVQD (reference sequence). The CDR3 is CAIVRYWPYTIYF. The CDR3 DNA sequence: TGCGCCATCGTCCGGTATTGGCCTTACACCATATATTTT.

V is TRBV6-5 and J is TRBJ2-1; 10 bases map to TRBD1. The CDR3 has 14 residues. Germline V lookup: CDR1 MNHEY, CDR2 SVGAGI. J was trimmed by 6 bases and V by 6 bases; bases with no gene match: 5. CDR3 coding DNA: TGTGCCAGCAGCACCCGGGACAGGGGCAATGAGCAGTTCTTC. Encoded protein: CASSTRDRGNEQFF.

The chain is built from TRBV19 and TRBJ1-2, with D maybe TRBD1 (5 bases). V was shortened by 3 bases and J by 2 bases, with 13 bases between the two germline ends. The CDR3 length is 15 residues. In germline, CDR1 is LNHDA, CDR2 SQIVND (reference sequence). In nucleotides, the CDR3 is TGTGCCAGTAGTATTAGTAGGGGTGTAAACTATGGCTACACCTTC. Translating gives CASSISRGVNYGYTF.

The chain has TRBV5-6 and TRBJ2-5, with unresolved D. The V and J ends lost 4 bases and 2 bases respectively, with 9 bases between them. Germline CDR1 reads SGHDT; CDR2 reads YYEEEE. The CDR3 is 13 amino acids. CDR3 sequence reads: CASSPQYQETQYF. In DNA form, the CDR3 reads TGTGCCAGCAGCCCTCAATATCAAGAGACCCAGTACTTC.

The gene calls are TRBV5-1 and TRBJ1-1; 9 positions match TRBD1. The V and J ends lost 5 bases and 5 bases, in that order; junction bases with no gene match: 13. The CDR3 spans 16 residues. Germline loops: CDR1 SGHRS, CDR2 YFSETQ. Here the CDR3 DNA reads TGCGCCAGCAGTCAGGTAACAGGGGGCGCCGGAACTGAAGCTTTCTTT. Protein: CASSQVTGGAGTEAFF.

This chain joins TRBV19 and TRBJ2-3; 12 bases map to TRBD2. Trimming cost V 2 bases and J 6 bases; bases outside gene matches: 3. The CDR3 consists of 15 residues. The germline CDR1 and CDR2 sequences are LNHDA and SQIVND (reference sequence). CDR3 sequence (DNA): TGTGCCAGTAGTATAACTAGCGGGAGGTCCGATACGCAGTATTTT. Translating it yields CASSITSGRSDTQYF.

This clone was seen just once. The chain has TRBV9 and TRBJ2-5; D not certain. V lost 0 bases to trimming and J lost 0 bases, with 6 bases between them. Germline assignment: CDR1 SGDLS and CDR2 YYNGEE. The CDR3 is 14 amino acids. CDR3 sequence (DNA): TGTGCCAGCAGCGTAGCCACTTACCAAGAGACCCAGTACTTC. It encodes CASSVATYQETQYF.

This sequence joins TRBV5-4 and TRBJ2-7; D not certain. Germline V gene lookup returns CDR1 SGHNT and CDR2 YYREEE (reference sequence). With 0 bases removed from V and 5 bases from J, the gap between germline ends came to 12 bases. CDR3 length: 14 residues. This CDR3 reads CASSLDPGRNEQYF. As DNA, the CDR3 is TGTGCCAGCAGCTTGGACCCGGGTCGGAACGAGCAGTACTTC.

The chain joins TRBV6-1 to TRBJ2-5; D call uncertain. Matching the DNA end better, TRBJ2-7 makes the J call doubtful. CDR1 MNHNS and CDR2 SASEGT come from the germline V gene. This CDR3 is 13 amino acids long. The chain's CDR3 is CASSAPVPYEQYF. For the CDR3, the DNA is TGTGCCAGCAGTGCGCCGGTTCCCTACGAGCAGTACTTC.

A word on this clone: This sample also contains other DNA sequences that code for the same CDR3. The gene calls are TRBV5-1 and TRBJ1-5; D gene unclear. The CDR3 is 12 amino acids. Germline V gives CDR1 SGHRS, CDR2 YFSETQ. Trimming stripped 0 bases from V and 6 bases from J, with 4 bases between. For the CDR3, the DNA is TGCGCCAGCAGCTTGGAGGGTCAGCCCCAGCATTTT. Protein sequence: CASSLEGQPQHF.

This clone came up many times. The CDR3 reads CASSRDRERAFF. CDR3 in DNA: TGTGCCAGCAGCCGGGACAGGGAGAGGGCTTTCTTT. J is TRBJ1-1 and V is TRBV11-2; 9 nucleotides agree with TRBD1. V lost 5 bases and J lost 11; bases outside the gene matches: 6. The CDR3 has 12 amino acids. CDR1 and CDR2 (germline): SGHAT, FQNNGV.

This chain links TRBV2 with TRBJ1-6; TRBD1 agrees at 7 bases. Germline loops: CDR1 SNHLY, CDR2 FYNNEI. J lost 2 bases, V lost 3 bases, and 4 bases had no gene match. The CDR3 runs 16 residues. The CDR3 region is CASSDTGQTYNSPLHF. In DNA form, the CDR3 reads TGTGCCAGCAGTGACACGGGACAGACCTATAATTCACCCCTCCACTTT.

The V gene is TRBV11-2, the J gene TRBJ2-7; D ambiguous. From germline, CDR1 is SGHAT and CDR2 FQNNGV. V lost 9 bases and J lost 0, with 12 bases in between. The CDR3 runs to 13 residues. CDR3 in amino acids: CASKKEYSYEQYF. The DNA of the CDR3 is TGTGCCAGTAAAAAGGAATACTCCTACGAGCAGTACTTC.

The CDR3 sequence: CASSPPGTGEETQYF. CDR3 bases: TGTGCCAGCAGCCCCCCAGGGACAGGGGAGGAGACCCAGTACTTC. V usage is TRBV7-2 and J usage is TRBJ2-5, with 10 bases fitting TRBD1. The J segment lost 5 bases and the V segment lost 5 bases, leaving 8 bases of the junction unmatched. In germline, CDR1 is SGHTA, CDR2 FQGNSA. CDR3 length equals 15 residues.

The chain couples TRBV4-2 to TRBJ2-7, with 10 bases matching TRBD2. Germline V gene sequence: CDR1 LGHNA, CDR2 YNFKEQ. This CDR3 is built from 14 residues. V lost 3 bases to trimming and J lost 5 bases; unmatched junction nucleotides: 4. The CDR3 sequence: CASSHRTSGDEQYF. The CDR3 nucleotides read TGTGCCAGCAGCCACCGGACTAGCGGAGACGAGCAGTACTTC.

The chain employs TRBV29-1 and TRBJ2-7; TRBD2 matches at 7 bases. V dropped 4 bases and J dropped 7; count of bases not matched to a gene: 19. There are 16 residues in the CDR3. The germline V gene has CDR1 SQVTM and CDR2 ANQGSEA. Here the CDR3 DNA reads TGCAGCGTTGTTCAGGGATTGACCCTAGCCGGGGGGGAGCAGTACTTC. This codes for CSVVQGLTLAGGEQYF.

The V gene is TRBV29-1, the J gene TRBJ2-2; D is unclear. Germline V gene sequence: CDR1 SQVTM, CDR2 ANQGSEA. This CDR3 contains 11 residues. The V gene lost 5 bases and the J gene lost 5 bases, with 6 bases spanning the gap. CDR3 region: CSVTVTGELFF. The CDR3 DNA reads TGCAGCGTTACTGTGACCGGGGAGCTGTTTTTT.

The sample holds one count of this clone. This rearrangement joins TRBV28 to TRBJ1-4; weak D call: TRBD1 (6 bases). Between the trimmed V and J ends, which lost 4 bases and 7 bases, there was a span of 22 bases. The CDR3 has 17 amino acids. Germline lookup yields CDR1 MDHEN and CDR2 SYDVKM. The CDR3 reads CASSYPGRGREVEKLFF. In DNA, the CDR3 is TGTGCCAGCAGTTACCCGGGCAGGGGTAGGGAGGTTGAAAAACTGTTTTTT.

The chain is built from TRBV5-1 and TRBJ2-3; no reliable D call. V lost 0 bases and J lost 0, with 14 bases in between. CDR1 and CDR2 (germline): SGHRS, YFSETQ. This CDR3 is built from 17 residues. In DNA, the CDR3 is TGCGCCAGCAGCTTGGCAATCTCTAGAAGGAGCACAGATACGCAGTATTTT. It yields the protein CASSLAISRRSTDTQYF.

V and J are TRBV6-6 and TRBJ1-5; 8 bases map to TRBD1. The CDR3 spans 13 residues. With V trimmed by 8 bases and J by 2 bases, 2 bases remained unmatched. Germline V gives CDR1 MNHNY, CDR2 SVGAGI (reference sequence). The CDR3 DNA sequence: TGTGCCAGCGCGACAGGGGGCAATCAGCCCCAGCATTTT. It yields the protein CASATGGNQPQHF.

The rearrangement joins TRBV6-5 to TRBJ1-2; no clear D. The V and J ends lost 5 bases and 4 bases respectively, with 8 bases between them. Germline V gene lookup returns CDR1 MNHEY and CDR2 SVGAGI. This CDR3 comprises 12 residues. The CDR3 loop is CASSELVYGYTF. DNA of the CDR3: TGTGCCAGCAGTGAACTGGTCTATGGCTACACCTTC.